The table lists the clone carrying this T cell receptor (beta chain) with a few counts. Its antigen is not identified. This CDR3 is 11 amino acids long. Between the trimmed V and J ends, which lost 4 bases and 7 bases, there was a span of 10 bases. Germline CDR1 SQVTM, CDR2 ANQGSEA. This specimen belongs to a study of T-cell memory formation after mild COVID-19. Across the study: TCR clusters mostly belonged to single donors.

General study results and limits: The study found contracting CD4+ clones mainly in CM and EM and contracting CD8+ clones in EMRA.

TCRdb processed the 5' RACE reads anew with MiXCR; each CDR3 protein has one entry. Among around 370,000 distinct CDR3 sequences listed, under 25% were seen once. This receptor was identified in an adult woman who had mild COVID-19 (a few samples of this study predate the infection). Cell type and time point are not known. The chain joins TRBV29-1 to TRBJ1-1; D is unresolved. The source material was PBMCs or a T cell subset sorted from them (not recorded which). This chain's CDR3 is CSVGKDREAFF. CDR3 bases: TGCAGCGTTGGAAAGGACCGTGAAGCTTTCTTT.